These 2 T cell receptor beta chains were all obtained from the same sample, sequenced in a study of T cell responses to AZD1222 COVID-19 vaccine. The table came from immunoSEQ multiplex PCR; TCRdb's copy has only in-frame clones and leaves some out. The table has about 120,000 clones, 80% to 90% seen once. Sequencing used peripheral blood, obtained on day 0 of AZD1222 vaccination. Receptor source: an adult in good health.

This CDR3 is CSAKLGDGYTF. For the CDR3, the DNA is TGCAGTGCCAAGTTGGGAGATGGCTACACCTTC. The rearrangement joins TRBV20-1 to TRBJ1-2; no clear D gene. From germline, CDR1 is DFQATT and CDR2 SNEGSKA (reference sequence). CDR3 length: 11 residues. V was cut by 6 bases and J by 6 bases, with 11 bases left in between.

The chain is built from TRBV4-3 and TRBJ2-5, with 8 bases fitting TRBD1. The CDR3 is made up of 15 amino acids. Germline V gives CDR1 LGHNA, CDR2 YSLEER. Trimming removed 0 bases from V and 5 bases from J; junction bases left unmatched: 5. The CDR3 bases are TGCGCCAGCAGCCAAGACAGGGGGCGACGCGAGACCCAGTACTTC. Encoded protein: CASSQDRGRRETQYF.